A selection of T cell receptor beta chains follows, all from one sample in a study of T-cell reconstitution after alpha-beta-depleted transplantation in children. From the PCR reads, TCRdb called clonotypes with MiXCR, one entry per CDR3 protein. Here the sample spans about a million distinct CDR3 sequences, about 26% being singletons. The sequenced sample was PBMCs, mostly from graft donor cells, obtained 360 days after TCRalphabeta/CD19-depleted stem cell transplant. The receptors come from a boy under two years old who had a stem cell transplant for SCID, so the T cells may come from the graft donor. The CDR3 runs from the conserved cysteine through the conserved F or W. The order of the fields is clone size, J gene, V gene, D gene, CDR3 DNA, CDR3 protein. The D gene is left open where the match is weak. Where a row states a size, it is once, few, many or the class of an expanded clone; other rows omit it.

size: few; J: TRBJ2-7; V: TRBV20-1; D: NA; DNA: TGCAGTGCTAGTAGGACACCGACCTACGAGCAGTACTTC; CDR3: CSASRTPTYEQYF
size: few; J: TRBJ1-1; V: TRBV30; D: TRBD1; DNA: TGTGCCTGGATTGGACAGGCCGGCCGCACTGAAGCTTTCTTT; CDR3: CAWIGQAGRTEAFF
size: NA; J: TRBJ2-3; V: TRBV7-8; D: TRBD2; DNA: TGTGCCAGCAGCTTAACCTTTAGCGGGGGGGCCCGAGATACGCAGTATTTT; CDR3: CASSLTFSGGARDTQYF
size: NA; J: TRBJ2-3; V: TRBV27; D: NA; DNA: TGTGCCAGCAGAACAGGGGACTTCCCAGATACGCAGTATTTT; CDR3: CASRTGDFPDTQYF
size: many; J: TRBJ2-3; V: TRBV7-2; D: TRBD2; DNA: TGTGCCAGCAGCCGGGGGGTTGGGGATACGCAGTATTTT; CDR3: CASSRGVGDTQYF
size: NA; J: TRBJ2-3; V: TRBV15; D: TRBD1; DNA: TGTGCCACCAGCAGGGGAACAGGGGGTCGCACACCTTACACAGATACGCAGTATTTT; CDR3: CATSRGTGGRTPYTDTQYF
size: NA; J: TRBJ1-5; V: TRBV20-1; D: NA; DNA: TGCAGTGCTAGTCACAGTTATAGCAATCAGCCCCAGCATTTT; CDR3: CSASHSYSNQPQHF
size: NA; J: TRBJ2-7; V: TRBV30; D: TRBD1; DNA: TGTGCCTGGACCTGGGACAGGGCCTACGAGCAGTACTTC; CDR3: CAWTWDRAYEQYF
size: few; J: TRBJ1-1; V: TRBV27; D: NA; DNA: TGTGCCAGCAGTTTGTTCGGTCGCACTCTTCTTTTCTTT; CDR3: CASSLFGRTLLFF
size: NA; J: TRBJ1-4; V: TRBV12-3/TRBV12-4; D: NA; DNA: TGTGCCAGCAGTGGGCCGGGGGGAAGGGAAGAAAAACTGTTTTTT; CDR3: CASSGPGGREEKLFF
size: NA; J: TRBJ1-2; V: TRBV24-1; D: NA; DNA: TGTGCCACCAGTGATTCCATCGACAGATCTAACTATGGCTACACCTTC; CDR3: CATSDSIDRSNYGYTF
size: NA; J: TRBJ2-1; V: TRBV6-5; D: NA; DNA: TGTGCCAGCAGTTACACATCCCGATGGTTCCATGAGCAGTTCTTC; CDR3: CASSYTSRWFHEQFF
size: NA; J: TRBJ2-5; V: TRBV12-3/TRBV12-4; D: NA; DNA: TGTGCCAGCAGTTCTGGATTGACTCGTTACCAAGAGACCCAGTACTTC; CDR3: CASSSGLTRYQETQYF
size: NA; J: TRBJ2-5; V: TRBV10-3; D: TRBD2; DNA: TGTGCCATCCGTAGCGGGGGCACTCCCGGGGAGACCCAGTACTTC; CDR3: CAIRSGGTPGETQYF
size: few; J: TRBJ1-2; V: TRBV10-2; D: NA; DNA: TGCGCCAGCAGTAACCAGTATGGCTACACCTTC; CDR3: CASSNQYGYTF
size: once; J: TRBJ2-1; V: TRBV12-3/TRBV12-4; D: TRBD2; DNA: TGTGCCAGCAGCCCCAGGCTAGCGGGGGACCATGAGCAGTTCTTC; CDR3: CASSPRLAGDHEQFF
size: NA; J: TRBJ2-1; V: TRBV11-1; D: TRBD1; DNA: TGTGCCAGCAGCTTAATAGGTCCCGGGACAGGGACCCGCTACAATGAGCAGTTCTTC; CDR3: CASSLIGPGTGTRYNEQFF
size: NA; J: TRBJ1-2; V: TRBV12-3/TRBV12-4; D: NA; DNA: TGTGCCAGCAGTTTAGCCGCCACGGTTGCAGTAGGCTACACCTTC; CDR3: CASSLAATVAVGYTF
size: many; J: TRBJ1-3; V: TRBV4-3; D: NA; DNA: TGCGCCAGCAGCCGCTCGACAGAGGTTGGAAACACCATATATTTT; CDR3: CASSRSTEVGNTIYF
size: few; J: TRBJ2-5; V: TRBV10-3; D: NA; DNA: TGTGCCATCAGTGAGGCAGGTCCGGAGACCCAGTACTTC; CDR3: CAISEAGPETQYF
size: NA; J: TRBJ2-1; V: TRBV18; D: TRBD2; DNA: TGTGCCAGCTCACAACTAGCGGGGGGGCCTTCAAATGAGCAGTTCTTC; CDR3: CASSQLAGGPSNEQFF
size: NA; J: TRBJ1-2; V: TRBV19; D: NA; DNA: TGTGCCAGTAGTATCCCCGGTCAGGCTAACTATGGCTACACCTTC; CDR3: CASSIPGQANYGYTF
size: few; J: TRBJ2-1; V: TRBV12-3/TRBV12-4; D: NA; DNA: TGTGCCAGCACCTCCGTGCAGGGACTCTCCTACAATGAGCAGTTCTTC; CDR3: CASTSVQGLSYNEQFF
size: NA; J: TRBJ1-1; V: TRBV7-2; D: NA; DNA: TGTGCCAGCTTCCGAAAACAGGGACCGAACACTGAAGCTTTCTTT; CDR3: CASFRKQGPNTEAFF
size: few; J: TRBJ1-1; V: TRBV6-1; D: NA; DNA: TGTGCCAGCAACCCACACGCGGGGGTAGCATTGAACACTGAAGCTTTCTTT; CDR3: CASNPHAGVALNTEAFF
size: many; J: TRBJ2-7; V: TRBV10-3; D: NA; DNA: TGTGCCATCAGTGACGGTGGGGGCTTCCCCTACGAGCAGTACTTC; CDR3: CAISDGGGFPYEQYF
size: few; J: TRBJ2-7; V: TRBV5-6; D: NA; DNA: TGTGCCAGCAGCTTTGGGTCGGGGGCACCAATCTACGAGCAGTACTTC; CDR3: CASSFGSGAPIYEQYF
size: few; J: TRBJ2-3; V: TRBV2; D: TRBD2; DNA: TGTGCCAGCAGTGCCTTGAGCGGGGTATACACAGATACGCAGTATTTT; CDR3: CASSALSGVYTDTQYF
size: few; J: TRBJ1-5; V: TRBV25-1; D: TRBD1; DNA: TGTGCCAGCGGCTGGGGACAGCACAATCAGCCCCAGCATTTT; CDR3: CASGWGQHNQPQHF